These T cell receptor beta chains were read from a single sample in a study of shared clonotypes between healthy human individuals. Only in-frame clones appear in the TCRdb table, and some are missing; sequencing was by immunoSEQ multiplex PCR. The table has 100,000 or so clones, about 72% seen once. What was sequenced was memory CD8+ T cells sorted from blood. These receptors originate from a woman between 25 and 40 years old in good health. Both conserved end residues are part of each CDR3. D genes are given only for firm matches. Clone size, where shown, is once, few, many, or a class for clones that have expanded.

size: .; D: .; V: TRBV27; J: TRBJ1-1; DNA: TGTGCCAGCAGGGGCGCAGACGGTGTAGCTTTCTTT; CDR3: CASRGADGVAFF
size: few; D: .; V: TRBV11-2; J: TRBJ2-3; DNA: TGTGCCAGCAGCCCTTTGGACGGAACAGATACGCAGTATTTT; CDR3: CASSPLDGTDTQYF
size: .; D: .; V: TRBV6-6; J: TRBJ2-7; DNA: TGTGCCAGCAGTTACATGGAGGGTGTGGGCGAGCAGTACTTC; CDR3: CASSYMEGVGEQYF
size: .; D: .; V: TRBV27; J: TRBJ2-7; DNA: TGTGCCAGCAGTTTAGGACTTCACTACGAGCAGTACTTC; CDR3: CASSLGLHYEQYF
size: .; D: TRBD2; V: TRBV6-4; J: TRBJ2-7; DNA: TGTGCCAGCAGTGCAGAGGCGGGAGGGCCACGCGAGCAGTACTTC; CDR3: CASSAEAGGPREQYF
size: .; D: .; V: TRBV7-9; J: TRBJ2-1; DNA: TGTGCCAGCAGCCCCAGGGGTGGCAGCTCCTACAATGAGCAGTTCTTC; CDR3: CASSPRGGSSYNEQFF
size: .; D: .; V: TRBV19; J: TRBJ1-4; DNA: TGTGCCAGTGGAGGGAATGAAAAACTGTTTTTT; CDR3: CASGGNEKLFF
size: .; D: .; V: TRBV6-5; J: TRBJ2-1; DNA: TGTGCCAGCAGTTCTGGGGGAGGACCAGGGAATGAGCAGTTCTTC; CDR3: CASSSGGGPGNEQFF
size: .; D: .; V: TRBV6-1; J: TRBJ1-5; DNA: TGTGCCAGCAGCCAGACAGAAGATCAGCCCCAGCATTTT; CDR3: CASSQTEDQPQHF
size: .; D: .; V: TRBV10-2; J: TRBJ2-6; DNA: TGCGCCAGCAGTGAAGTTTGCACTCAAAGTCGGGCCAACGTCCTGACTTTC; CDR3: CASSEVCTQSRANVLTF
size: once; D: .; V: TRBV5-1; J: TRBJ1-1; DNA: TGCGCCAGCAGCTTGGCCTTTCTAGGTTGGATCACTGAAGCTTTCTTT; CDR3: CASSLAFLGWITEAFF
size: .; D: .; V: TRBV4-1; J: TRBJ2-4; DNA: TGCGCCAGCAGCCAAACGCGGATACTCAAAAACATTCAGTACTTC; CDR3: CASSQTRILKNIQYF
size: .; D: TRBD2; V: TRBV6-4; J: TRBJ2-5; DNA: TGTGCCAGCAGTGCCGAAAGCGGGAGGCAAGAGACCCAGTACTTC; CDR3: CASSAESGRQETQYF
size: .; D: .; V: TRBV7-9; J: TRBJ1-5; DNA: TGTGCCAGCAGCTTATCCCCAGACGATCAGCCCCAGCATTTT; CDR3: CASSLSPDDQPQHF
size: .; D: .; V: TRBV5-1; J: TRBJ2-1; DNA: TGCGCCAGCAGCCACTACAACGGAGATCTAAATGAGCAGTTCTTC; CDR3: CASSHYNGDLNEQFF
size: .; D: .; V: TRBV28; J: TRBJ1-1; DNA: TGTGCCAGCAGTTTATCAGGTTGGTGGGGGCAGGGTTCCAGCACTGAAGCTTTCTTT; CDR3: CASSLSGWWGQGSSTEAFF
size: once; D: TRBD1; V: TRBV9; J: TRBJ2-7; DNA: TGTGCCAGCAGCGGGACAGGGTTCGAGCAGTACTTC; CDR3: CASSGTGFEQYF